This T cell receptor beta chain came from a study of T cells in Graves' hyperthyroidism and ophthalmopathy. Germline assignment: CDR1 SGHTA and CDR2 FQGNSA. CDR3 length: 15 amino acids. Trimming took 5 bases from V and 0 from J; bases not matched to a gene: 2. TCR beta CDR3 region amplification was performed from RNA transcripts. HTBI primers were used for first-round RT-PCR of the TCR CDR3. TCRdb analysed the multiplex PCR reads with MiXCR anew, one entry per CDR3 protein. Among about 380,000 distinct CDR3 sequences, less than 20% were seen once, and the ten largest hold around two fifths. Ten or more counts support this clonotype.

The material sequenced was blood. The rearrangement links TRBV7-2 to TRBJ2-1, with 9 positions matching TRBD2. This sequence originates from a man aged 18 to 29 with Graves' ophthalmopathy. This CDR3 is CASSPTSGSYNEQFF. For the CDR3, the DNA is TGTGCCAGCAGCCCGACTAGCGGCTCCTACAATGAGCAGTTCTTC.